This TCR beta chain originates from a study of blood T cell repertoires in COVID-19. Overall study: PBMCs, B-cell-depleted T cells, or T cells provided the cDNA or gDNA that made up the material.

Per the original methods: Estimation of nucleated cell counts was performed using reference gene primer amplification. Generated by immunoSEQ multiplex PCR, the TCRdb table keeps only in-frame clones and is missing some. V and J calls plus clone size are reproduced from that table; the DNA served to infer D and trimming. The sample yields 260,000 or so clones, roughly 88% seen once. The CDR3 has 12 residues. Germline V gene lookup returns CDR1 SQVTM and CDR2 ANQGSEA. Between the trimmed V and J ends, which lost 7 bases and 4 bases, there was a span of 13 bases. The sequenced material came from peripheral blood. The receptor was derived from a human donor in a cohort sampled during active COVID-19. The gene calls are TRBV29-1 and TRBJ2-5; a weak D match, TRBD2 (6 bases). CDR3 amino acids: CSGEAPGETQYF. CDR3 coding DNA: TGCAGCGGGGAGGCCCCGGGAGAGACCCAGTACTTC.